Described below is a single T cell receptor beta chain sequence and its context. This clone was picked up one time. The specificity of this receptor is unknown. Per-base quality was not reported, and no clone a single base away is much larger than it. The entry originates in a study of cytomegalovirus exposure and HLA in healthy donors (TCRdb year 2017). About the investigation overall: An earlier analysis of some 600 of the donors reported around 280 Gb of sequence data and 117 million unique TCR beta sequences obtained from about 180 million T cells. Among 300 to 500 genotyped donors of the cohort, an average of approximately 200,000 unique TCR beta nucleotide sequences was sequenced per donor, of which roughly 17% were non-productive. The study profiled the T cell repertoires of 500 to 800 subjects by immunosequencing and related them to cytomegalovirus serostatus. A later genetic analysis took genome-wide SNP genotypes for about three fifths of the 666 donors and used that subset as a discovery cohort. A later analysis re-examined previously published TCR beta repertoires from over 500 donors and added high-resolution HLA genotyping to investigate patterns of TCR occurrence. Donor age, sex, ethnicity and CMV serostatus were compiled together with the repertoire data. An earlier analysis of approximately 580 of the donors used high-throughput TCR beta sequencing to judge whether each TCR beta V gene segment behaved as functional or pseudogenic. Because of strong linkage in the cohort, five DR-DQ haplotypes were treated as single units for association and clustering. In the later analysis, no new phenotypic data were used to find candidate immune exposures; instead, reliance was placed on TCR beta sequences and their occurrence across donors. High-throughput TCR immunosequencing, statistical association of individual TCRs with disease status, and machine learning were combined to predict cytomegalovirus infection status. Of the 300 to 450 genotyped donors, 65% to 90% were placed in the genetic ancestry cluster associated with self-reported Caucasian donors. A separate validation cohort of about 110 different subjects was used in addition to the 666-subject first cohort. HLA typing included class I and class II loci at four-digit resolution. The study aimed to test whether signatures of past pathogen exposure could be identified by cataloging public T cell receptors. The number of donors typed differed by locus, with about 629-630 for A, B, C, DRB1 and DQB1, 522 for DQA1, approximately 570 for DPA1, and some 440 for DPB1. Around 300 gigabases of sequencing data and tens of millions of unique TCR sequences were included in an early release covering around 600 HLA-typed donors. Every repertoire in the discovery cohort had been generated on one and the same sequencing platform.

Libraries were built with the immunoSEQ multiplex PCR assay. For the multiplex PCR, a mixture combining 60 forward primers for TCR Vbeta segments and 13 reverse primers for TCR Jbeta segments was used. A multiplex PCR assay on genomic DNA amplified the CDR3 region of rearranged TCR beta genes. The Illumina HiSeq System was used to sequence the amplified TCR beta libraries as 87-base-pair reads. The source study handled its data this way. A later analysis tallied 75 million to 95 million unique TCR beta chains across the 666 repertoires, and approximately 12 million of those chains were shared by two or more donors. Raw reads were error-corrected and collapsed into unique sequences by a nearest-neighbor algorithm in which closely related sequences were merged to remove PCR and sequencing errors. CDR3 sequences were aligned to IMGT reference sequences to assign V, D and J gene segments. For a sequence to be retained, a match of at least six nucleotides to both a V gene segment and a J gene segment was required. A rearrangement was called productive if the CDR3 had no stop codons and remained in frame with V and J, and every other rearrangement was called non-productive. Following IMGT convention, CDR3 was defined as the stretch from the second conserved V-encoded cysteine up to the conserved J-encoded phenylalanine. In an earlier analysis of around 570 of the donors, sequences lacking an unambiguous match to a single V gene segment were excluded. In an earlier analysis of 587 of the donors, V segments were called functional above 56.7% productive rearrangements and were called segregating when the between-donor standard deviation exceeded 5%. A statistical classification framework was built for diagnosing cytomegalovirus status from the catalog of TCR beta chain sequences. A later analysis assigned V and J genes by comparing TCR nucleotide sequences with IMGT/GENE-DB human TR gene sequences. Using the TCRdist pipeline, a later analysis assigned CDR3 sequences along with most-parsimonious VDJ recombination scenarios. In a later analysis, every TCR beta chain was defined by the combination of its CDR3 amino acid sequence and its V-gene family, and reads without a unique V-gene family were dropped. As a way to deal with suspected cross-contamination and a sequencing artifact, a later analysis dropped 640 or so nucleotide sequences that were highly shared and had low generation probability. In a later analysis, a clonal expansion index for each public chain was calculated from normalized within-repertoire ranks of inferred template counts. Generation probabilities in a later analysis came from a VDJ recombination model fitted to out-of-frame rearrangements, and those results were checked against IGoR. In a later analysis, hypergeometric tests were used to score TCR-TCR, TCR-HLA and TCR-CMV co-occurrence, with a repertoire-size bias correction applied to TCR pairs. In a later analysis, false discovery rates were estimated by permuting HLA or CMV assignments 20 times. In a later analysis, co-occurring TCRs were grouped with DBSCAN, and TCRdist sequence similarity was added when clustering was performed within HLA-allele-positive subsets. For co-occurrence clustering, repertoires with fewer than 30,000 or more than 120,000 public chains were excluded, along with 5 or 6 repertoires with anomalous nucleotide sharing. This immuneACCESS table, as held by TCRdb, lists in-frame sequences with V and J called but not all clones. Of the missing ones, under half trace to an unresolved V gene in checked studies; the others have no known cause. The V and J calls and clone size come from that table; D and trimming were worked out from the DNA. This sample has about 210,000 clones in its table, and roughly 80% of those were observed once. The ten biggest clones cover around 3.6% of the sample.

Here is what the overall study found, with its caveats: Correlated functional status among segregating V segments might be attributable to linkage disequilibrium, but an unknown experimental factor could not be ruled out. Compared with the roughly 670-donor mean, donors in an Asian-associated ancestry cluster had fewer N-insertions in productive TCRs, according to a later genetic analysis. The classifier was reported to diagnose cytomegalovirus status with high specificity and sensitivity in both the original cohort and the validation cohort. When HLA alleles, especially DR and DQ, strongly co-occurred, TCR associations were difficult to assign to individual alleles. In a later analysis, about 16,000 TCR beta sequences were associated with specific HLA alleles at a false discovery rate of 0.05. A further reported finding was that TCR beta sequences accurately predicted the HLA-A and HLA-B alleles for most subjects in the first cohort. Because some donors lacked HLA typing at each locus, the association tests relied only on the typed subset. Seventeen rarely observed V segments, including chromosome 9 orphons, were excluded from the earlier analysis of 550 to 700 of the donors because counts were too low. Only TCR beta chains were sequenced in this cohort, and the absence of alpha or paired-chain data limited detectable features. In a later analysis, most CMV-associated TCR beta chains were found to appear HLA-restricted, with HLA associations seemingly driven largely by CMV exposure. Some IMGT-functional V segments, including TRBV6-2 and TRBV6-3, could not be told apart with the 87-base-pair reads, so those segments were excluded. The study listed around 160 TCR beta chains as associated with cytomegalovirus. In a later analysis, TCR association rates were found to vary across HLA loci, with the most associated TCRs seen for DRB1 alleles and the fewest for HLA-C alleles. In a later analysis, several top co-occurrence clusters were reported to appear linked to parvovirus B19, influenza, CMV and Epstein-Barr virus. A cluster of highly shared sequence variants was judged likely to be a technical artifact of the sequencing pipeline. In vitro tests confirmed that a few of the cytomegalovirus-associated TCR beta chains recognize cytomegalovirus antigens. In an earlier analysis of roughly 500 of the donors, most TCR beta V segments appeared in productive rearrangements about 87% or about 30% of the time, broadly matching IMGT annotations. It was suggested by the authors that the approach could potentially be generalized to other disease states and immunological phenotypes. Most TCR sequences were observed very rarely across donors, whereas some public TCRs were present in many individuals. An association between a missense DCLRE1C variant and V-gene and J-gene trimming of TCR beta chains was found in a later genetic analysis and replicated in an independent cohort. CMV serostatus was the only immune exposure information available for the cohort. In a later analysis, HLA-associated TCR beta chains were found to be more clonally expanded and to have lower generation probabilities than equally common non-associated chains. Roughly uniform sequencing depth across donors was assumed in presence/absence analyses, although this assumption may not hold.

Ends trimmed: V by 5 bases, J by 6 bases; bases unmatched to a gene: 7. The germline V gene (reference sequence) supplies CDR1 MNHNY and CDR2 SVGAGI. The CDR3 covers 13 residues, taking in both the cysteine and the phenylalanine. CDR3 DNA only is kept here, 39 bases in frame from base 1. The cohort consisted of 650 to 850 healthy bone marrow donors. At the time of sampling, every cohort member was nominally healthy, though immune exposures that went unrecorded were likely present. The donor was CMV seropositive and was included in the group of around 300 seropositive cohort members. Each donor provided a peripheral blood sample, and peripheral blood mononuclear cells were used for TCR beta sequencing. The Qiagen DNeasy Blood Extraction Kit was used to extract genomic DNA from the blood cell samples.

The TCR sequence derives from a man aged 35-49 years in good health and CMV-seropositive. The rearranged chain carries TRBV6-6 and TRBJ2-7, and 7 junction bases match TRBD1. The sample consisted of PBMCs. CDR3 protein: CASSTTGFFEQYF. The bases are TGTGCCAGCAGTACGACAGGGTTTTTCGAGCAGTACTTC.